This T cell receptor (beta chain) was retrieved from a study of T cell changes during pregnancy in multiple sclerosis. The CDR3 covers 13 residues. V lost 0 bases to trimming and J lost 6 bases, with 6 bases between them. Germline V gene sequence: CDR1 SGHDT, CDR2 YYEEEE. Profiled with immunoSEQ multiplex PCR; TCRdb holds only in-frame clones, not every one. Among some 80,000 clones listed, around 90% were seen once. The specimen comprised peripheral blood, sampled in the first trimester of pregnancy. This sequence was found in a female donor in good health, enrolled as a control in a pregnancy study. The chain joins TRBV5-6 to TRBJ2-2; no definite D call. CDR3 residues: CASSLVRPGELFF. The CDR3 DNA sequence: TGTGCCAGCAGCTTGGTCCGTCCCGGGGAGCTGTTTTTT. The entire variable domain, with the rest obtained from reference TRBV5-6 and TRBJ2-2, is as follows: DAGVTQSPTHLIKTRGQQVTLRCSPKSGHDTVSWYQQALGQGPQFIFQYYEEEERQRGNFPDRFSGHQFPNYSSELNVNALLLGDSALYLCASSLVRPGELFFGEGSRLTVL.